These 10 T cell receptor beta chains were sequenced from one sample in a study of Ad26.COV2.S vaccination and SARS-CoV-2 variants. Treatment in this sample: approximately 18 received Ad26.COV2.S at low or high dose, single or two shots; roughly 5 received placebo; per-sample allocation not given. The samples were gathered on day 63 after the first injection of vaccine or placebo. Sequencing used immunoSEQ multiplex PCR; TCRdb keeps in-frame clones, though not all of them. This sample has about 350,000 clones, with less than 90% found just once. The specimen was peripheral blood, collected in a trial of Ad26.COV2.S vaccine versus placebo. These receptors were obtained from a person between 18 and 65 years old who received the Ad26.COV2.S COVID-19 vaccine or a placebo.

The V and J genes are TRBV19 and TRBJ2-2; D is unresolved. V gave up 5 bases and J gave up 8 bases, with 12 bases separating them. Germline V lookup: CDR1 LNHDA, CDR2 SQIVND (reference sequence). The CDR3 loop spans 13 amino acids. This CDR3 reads CASSPGRLGELFF. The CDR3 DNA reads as TGTGCCAGTAGTCCCGGAAGGTTAGGGGAGCTGTTTTTT.

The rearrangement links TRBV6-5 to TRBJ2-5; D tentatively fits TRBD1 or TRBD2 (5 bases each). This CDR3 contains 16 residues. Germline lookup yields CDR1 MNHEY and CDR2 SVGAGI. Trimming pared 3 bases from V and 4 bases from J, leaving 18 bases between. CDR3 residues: CASSYRGRKSRETQYF. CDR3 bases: TGTGCCAGCAGTTATAGGGGACGGAAGTCGAGAGAGACCCAGTACTTC.

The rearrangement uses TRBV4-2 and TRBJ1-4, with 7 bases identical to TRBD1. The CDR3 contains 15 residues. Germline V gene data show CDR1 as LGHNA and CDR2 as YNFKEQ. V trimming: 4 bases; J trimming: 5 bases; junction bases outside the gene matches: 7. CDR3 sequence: CASSRRQGPNEKLFF. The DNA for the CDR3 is TGTGCCAGCAGCCGGCGACAGGGCCCAAATGAAAAACTGTTTTTT.

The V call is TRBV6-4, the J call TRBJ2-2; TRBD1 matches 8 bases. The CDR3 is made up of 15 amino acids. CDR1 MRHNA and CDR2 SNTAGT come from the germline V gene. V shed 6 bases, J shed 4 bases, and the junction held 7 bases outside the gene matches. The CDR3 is CASRAGTGPTGELFF. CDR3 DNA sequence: TGTGCCAGCAGGGCGGGGACAGGCCCCACCGGGGAGCTGTTTTTT.

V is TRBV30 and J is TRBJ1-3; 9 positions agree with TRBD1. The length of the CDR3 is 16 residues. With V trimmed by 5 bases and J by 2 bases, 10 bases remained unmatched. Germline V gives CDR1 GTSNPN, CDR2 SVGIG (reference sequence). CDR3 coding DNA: TGTGCCTGGTCCCCCGGGACAGGGCCCACTGGAAACACCATATATTTT. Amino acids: CAWSPGTGPTGNTIYF.

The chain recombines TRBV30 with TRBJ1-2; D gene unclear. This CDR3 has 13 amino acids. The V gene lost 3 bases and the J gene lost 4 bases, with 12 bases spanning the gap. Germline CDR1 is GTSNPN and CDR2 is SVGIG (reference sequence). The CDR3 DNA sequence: TGTGCCTGGAGGCAAAGTCAGACCTATGGCTACACCTTC. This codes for CAWRQSQTYGYTF.

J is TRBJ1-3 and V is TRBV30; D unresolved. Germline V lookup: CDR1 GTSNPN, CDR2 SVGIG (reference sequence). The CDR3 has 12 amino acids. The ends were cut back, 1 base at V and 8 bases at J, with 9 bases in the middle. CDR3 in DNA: TGTGCCTGGAGTGCCACGGATTACACCATATATTTT. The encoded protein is CAWSATDYTIYF.

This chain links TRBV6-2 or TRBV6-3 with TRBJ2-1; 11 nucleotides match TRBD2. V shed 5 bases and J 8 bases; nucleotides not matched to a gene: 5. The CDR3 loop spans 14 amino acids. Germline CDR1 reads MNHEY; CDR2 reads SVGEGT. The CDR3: CASSRLAGMDEQFF. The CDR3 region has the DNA TGTGCCAGCAGTCGACTAGCGGGAATGGATGAGCAGTTCTTC.

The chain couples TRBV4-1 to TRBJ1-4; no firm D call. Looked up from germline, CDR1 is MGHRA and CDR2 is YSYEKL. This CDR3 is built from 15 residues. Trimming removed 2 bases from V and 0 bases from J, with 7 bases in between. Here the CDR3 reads CASSQILATNEKLFF. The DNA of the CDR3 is TGCGCCAGCAGCCAAATTTTGGCAACTAATGAAAAACTGTTTTTT.

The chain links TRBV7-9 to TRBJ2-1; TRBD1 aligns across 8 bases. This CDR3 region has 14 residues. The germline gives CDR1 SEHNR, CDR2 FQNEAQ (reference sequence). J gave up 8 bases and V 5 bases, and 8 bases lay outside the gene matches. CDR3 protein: CASSPRDRPDEQFF. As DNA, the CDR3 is TGTGCCAGCAGCCCCAGGGACAGGCCCGATGAGCAGTTCTTC.